The sequence of this T cell receptor beta chain was determined in a study of immune heterogeneity within non-small cell lung tumors (dated by TCRdb to the late 2010s). General notes on the study: By histology, the tumors included around 11 non-squamous carcinomas, several squamous cell carcinomas and 1 tumor not otherwise specified. TCR repertoires were analyzed from around 57 tumor loci of approximately 14 patients, while transcriptome data covered only roughly 43 loci from approximately 11 patients. Binding of neoantigens to the HLA alleles of each patient was predicted with netMHCpan-3.0 for mutant peptides of 8 to 11 amino acids. The study combined whole-exome sequencing, RNA-seq and TCR beta repertoire sequencing of multiple spatially distinct regions from each NSCLC tumor to examine intratumoral immune heterogeneity.

This clonotype registers as medium-sized (0.01 to 0.1%) within its sample. Its specific antigen is unknown. No base quality values were provided; no much bigger clone lies one nucleotide off. The germline V gene provides CDR1 MNHEY and CDR2 SVGEGT. The cysteine opens and the phenylalanine closes a CDR3 of 18 amino acids. Solely the CDR3 DNA is kept, with 54 bases framed from the first base. Trimming accounts for 0 bases at V and 1 base at J, while the number of junction bases matched to no gene is 5. For the TCR template, genomic DNA was extracted from bulk tumor tissue, and 500 to 600 ng of gDNA was amplified for each sample. During surgery, multiple biopsies were taken from each primary tumor, with sampling sites spaced as far apart as possible within the tumor mass. The study cohort was described as untreated, and the patients were newly diagnosed NSCLC cases having curative surgery. The samples came from about 16 patients with newly diagnosed non-small cell lung cancer who were having surgery intended to be curative. A couple of independent pathologists reviewed the resected tumor masses. Only high-quality DNA and RNA samples were carried forward to sequencing.

The TCR beta CDR3 region was amplified with a multiplex PCR system whose first round of approximately 11 cycles used 32 V-gene forward primers and 13 J-gene reverse primers. First-round PCR used a QIAGEN Multiplex PCR Kit, and primer sequences were filed in Chinese patent CN105087789A. Illumina universal primers were added in a second PCR round performed with the Phusion High-Fidelity PCR Kit. The TCR libraries underwent paired-end sequencing with a read length of 151 bp on the Illumina HiSeq X Ten platform. Concerning the study's data processing: Cutadapt was used to discard reads without multiplex PCR primers, PEAR merged the read pairs, and MiXCR with default settings called the CDR3 regions. Shannon entropy measured repertoire diversity, while clonality was calculated as one minus the Shannon entropy divided by the ln of the count of productive unique sequences. Dominant or high-frequency T-cell clones were defined as clonotypes at frequencies of at least 0.5%. Using fastp trimming at Q25 and MiXCR clonotype assembly, TCRdb reanalyzed the public sequencing data and kept in-frame beta chains. Every entry covers one CDR3 protein and lists the most common genes and DNA from its rows. The V and J calls, along with clone size, are taken from TCRdb and not from the paper's own processing. This sample is represented by 20,000 to 25,000 distinct CDR3 sequences; roughly 30% of them were singletons. The leading ten clones occupy 3.5% to 4.5% of the sample.

Broader findings and caveats from the paper: A statistically significant but moderate positive correlation (R around 0.35) was observed between local T-cell repertoire clonality and local tumor mutational burden. Identical dominant CDR3B clonotypes recurred across loci within a patient, yet different tumor locations also harbored unique high-frequency clones. High-frequency TCR beta clonotypes were found to be largely distinct between individual patients.

In this chain, TRBV6-2 or TRBV6-3 is recombined with TRBJ2-7, and TRBD2 matches 14 of the central bases. Sequenced sample: lung tumor tissue. This clonotype originated in a man aged 35 to 55 with non-small cell lung cancer. The CDR3 region: CASSYSGTSGRWSYEQYF. The DNA reads TGTGCCAGCAGTTACTCCGGGACTAGCGGGAGATGGTCCTACGAGCAGTACTTC.